Below are 13 T cell receptor beta chains sequenced from a single sample in a study of Graves' ophthalmopathy and Graves' hyperthyroidism. RNA transcripts were the source from which TCR beta CDR3 regions were amplified. Following a first-round RT-PCR that used HTBI primers, a second-round multiplex PCR was carried out. TCRdb called the multiplex PCR reads again in MiXCR, with one record for every CDR3 protein. The table has a few hundred thousand distinct CDR3 sequences, 17% seen once. Input material: peripheral blood. The receptors here all came from an adult woman with stable Graves' hyperthyroidism.

This clonotype was observed at least ten times. The rearrangement uses TRBV5-1 and TRBJ2-5, with 9 bases fitting TRBD2. In germline, CDR1 is SGHRS, CDR2 YFSETQ. The V gene end was trimmed by 0 bases and the J gene end by 2 bases; junction bases not matched to a gene: 5. This CDR3 is built from 16 residues. CDR3 coding DNA: TGCGCCAGCAGCTTGGACCGACTAGCGGCGCAAGAGACCCAGTACTTC. This sequence encodes CASSLDRLAAQETQYF.

This clonotype was seen ten or more times. The germline gene is not matched at one end of the junction; a read error may be the cause. The gene calls are TRBV27 and TRBJ1-5; D gene uncertain. The CDR3 consists of 17 residues. CDR1 is MNHEY, CDR2 SMNVEV, per germline (reference sequence). As DNA, the CDR3 is TGTGCCAGCAGTTTATTGCCAGGCGACGTGAGCAATCAGTCCCAGCATTTT. It translates to CASSLLPGDVSNQSQHF.

The J gene is TRBJ1-1, the V gene TRBV6-4, with 8 bases identical to TRBD1. The ends lost 6 bases at V and 0 bases at J; junction bases unmatched: 6. Germline V gene data show CDR1 as MRHNA and CDR2 as SNTAGT. The CDR3 is made up of 15 amino acids. CDR3 region: CASRNRTGMNTEAFF. DNA for the CDR3: TGTGCCAGCAGAAATCGGACAGGGATGAACACTGAAGCTTTCTTT.

This clonotype appeared many times. The rearrangement joins TRBV4-1 to TRBJ1-5; D possibly corresponds to TRBD1 (5 bases). Trimming stripped 1 base from V and 0 bases from J, with 22 bases between. The germline V gene encodes CDR1 MGHRA and CDR2 YSYEKL. The CDR3 has 20 residues. CDR3 in amino acids: CASSQVPPTAGIYSNQPQHF. CDR3 in DNA: TGCGCCAGCAGCCAAGTACCACCGACAGCCGGAATTTATAGCAATCAGCCCCAGCATTTT.

The J gene is TRBJ1-1, the V gene TRBV2, with D unresolved. CDR3 size: 14 residues. The germline CDR1 and CDR2 sequences are SNHLY and FYNNEI. Trimming stripped 11 bases from V and 1 base from J, with 17 bases between. This CDR3 reads CADRFGRSNTEAFF. The CDR3 bases are TGTGCCGACCGTTTCGGACGGTCGAACACTGAAGCTTTCTTT.

There are many counts of this clonotype. This chain joins TRBV30 and TRBJ1-1; D might be TRBD1 (5 bases). V lost 0 bases to trimming and J lost 4 bases, with 18 bases between them. The CDR3 has 16 residues. Germline CDR1 reads GTSNPN; CDR2 reads SVGIG (reference sequence). CDR3 protein: CAWSVGGKIWGTEAFF. The CDR3 region has the DNA TGTGCCTGGAGTGTGGGGGGGAAAATATGGGGCACTGAAGCTTTCTTT.

This clonotype was counted at least ten times. The chain links TRBV5-6 to TRBJ1-5; TRBD1 might be the D (6 bases). The V gene lost 3 bases and the J gene lost 5 bases, with 12 bases spanning the gap. The CDR3 contains 14 residues. Germline V lookup: CDR1 SGHDT, CDR2 YYEEEE. This CDR3 reads CASSSGAGDQPQHF. In nucleotides, the CDR3 is TGTGCCAGCAGCTCAGGGGCGGGAGATCAGCCCCAGCATTTT.

This clonotype was recorded at least ten times. CDR3 in amino acids: CSVNREETQYF. In nucleotides, the CDR3 is TGCAGCGTCAACAGGGAAGAGACCCAGTACTTC. The V gene is TRBV29-1, the J gene TRBJ2-5; a weak D match, TRBD1 (6 bases). V dropped 6 bases and J dropped 3 bases, with 8 bases sitting between them. Germline assignment: CDR1 SQVTM and CDR2 ANQGSEA. The CDR3 has 11 amino acids.

This clonotype occurred many times. This chain joins TRBV7-2 and TRBJ2-7, with D perhaps TRBD2 (5 bases). Germline assignment: CDR1 SGHTA and CDR2 FQGNSA. Trimming shortened V by 2 bases and J by 3 bases, and 26 bases separated the two germline ends. The CDR3 is 19 amino acids. The CDR3: CASSLSRLQSSRGDYEQYF. The CDR3 region has the DNA TGTGCCAGCAGCTTATCTAGACTACAATCCTCCCGAGGAGACTACGAGCAGTACTTC.

This clonotype was observed many times. V usage is TRBV7-2 and J usage is TRBJ1-3; weak D call: TRBD1 (5 bases). V was trimmed by 1 base and J by 4 bases, leaving 17 bases between them. CDR1 is SGHTA and CDR2 is FQGNSA in the germline V gene. This CDR3 contains 17 residues. The CDR3 nucleotides are TGTGCCAGCAGCTTAGTATCCTCACGGGGCCTCGGAAACACCATATATTTT. Translating it yields CASSLVSSRGLGNTIYF.

The rearrangement joins TRBV7-8 to TRBJ2-7; D might be TRBD2 (5 bases). This CDR3 spans 13 amino acids. With 1 base removed from V and 4 bases from J, the gap between germline ends came to 8 bases. Germline V gene lookup returns CDR1 SGHVS and CDR2 FQNEAQ. Here the CDR3 reads CASSLVRGYEQYF. Written as DNA, the CDR3 is TGTGCCAGCAGCTTAGTTCGGGGATACGAGCAGTACTTC.

To note about this clonotype: This could be a read error, since a much larger clone is one nucleotide away. This chain joins TRBV29-1 and TRBJ2-7, with D hard to call. The CDR3 runs to 10 residues. The germline V gene has CDR1 SQVTM and CDR2 ANQGSEA. DNA for the CDR3: TGCAACCCCCGGTCCTACGAGCAGTACTTC. It yields the protein CNPRSYEQYF.

This clonotype has a count of ten or more. The chain joins TRBV30 to TRBJ1-5; D unresolved. The CDR3 sequence is 13 residues long. Germline V lookup: CDR1 GTSNPN, CDR2 SVGIG (reference sequence). The germline V and J ends were trimmed by 1 base and 5 bases, with 9 bases remaining between them. The CDR3 DNA follows: TGTGCCTGGAGTGCAGGCGGAGATCAGCCCCAGCATTTT. Its translation is CAWSAGGDQPQHF.